Listed here is a single TCR beta chain. Its antigen is not identified. These data belong to a study of cytomegalovirus exposure and HLA in healthy donors. The study, taken as a whole, reports: Several top significant clusters appeared, in a later analysis, to be linked to common viral pathogens.

Germline CDR1 reads MDHEN; CDR2 reads SYDVKM. Trimming removed 5 bases from V and 0 bases from J; junction bases left unmatched: 7. CDR3 length equals 18 residues. PCR was performed using 60 Vbeta and 13 Jbeta primers. Some clones are missing from TCRdb's copy, which holds only in-frame ones; the method was immunoSEQ multiplex PCR. The table shows approximately 97,000 clones, with approximately 70% occurring only once. This sequence joins TRBV28 and TRBJ2-6; TRBD1 agrees at 10 bases. The origin of this receptor is a man between 35 and 55 years old in good health and CMV-seronegative. Sequences were obtained from PBMCs. This CDR3 reads CASSPRQGARSGANVLTF. CDR3 coding DNA: TGTGCCAGCAGTCCTCGACAGGGGGCACGCTCTGGGGCCAACGTCCTGACTTTC. Supplemented by reference TRBV28 and TRBJ2-6, the full variable domain reads DVKVTQSSRYLVKRTGEKVFLECVQDMDHENMFWYRQDPGLGLRLIYFSYDVKMKEKGDIPEGYSVSREKKERFSLILESASTNQTSMYLCASSPRQGARSGANVLTFGAGSRLTVL.